The T cell receptor beta chain under discussion was sequenced for a study of CXCR3-negative and CXCR3-positive naive CD8 T cells. Study conclusions and caveats: Naive cells used TRBV-TRBJ genes in much the same way whether CXCR3-negative or CXCR3-positive; memory cells did not. For the naive subsets, surface CD5 was similar, and TCR strength was inferred from TRB CDR3 properties. CXCR3-positive naive cells had TRB CDR3s that were more hydrophobic than CXCR3-negative naive cells had.

The method, 5' RACE with UMI labels, was used to prepare the TRB cDNA libraries. TCRdb reprocessed the 5' RACE reads and keeps a single row for each CDR3 protein, giving no DNA. This sample's table has tens of thousands of distinct CDR3 sequences. For this clonotype: Its antigen is not identified.

The CDR3 is made up of 14 amino acids. Germline CDR1 MNHEY, CDR2 SMNVEV (reference sequence). This sequence joins TRBV27 and TRBJ2-1; TCRdb returns TRBD1, unconfirmable since there is no DNA. The clonotype was recovered from a human donor in good health. Some clones in this sample may be carry-over from other donors' samples. The sequencing input was naive CXCR3+ CD8+ T cells from blood. Described subset: CD45RO-CCR7+CD27+CD95- naive CD8+ T cells expressing CXCR3 (TNR3+). The CDR3 reads CASRTLTGSGEQFF.